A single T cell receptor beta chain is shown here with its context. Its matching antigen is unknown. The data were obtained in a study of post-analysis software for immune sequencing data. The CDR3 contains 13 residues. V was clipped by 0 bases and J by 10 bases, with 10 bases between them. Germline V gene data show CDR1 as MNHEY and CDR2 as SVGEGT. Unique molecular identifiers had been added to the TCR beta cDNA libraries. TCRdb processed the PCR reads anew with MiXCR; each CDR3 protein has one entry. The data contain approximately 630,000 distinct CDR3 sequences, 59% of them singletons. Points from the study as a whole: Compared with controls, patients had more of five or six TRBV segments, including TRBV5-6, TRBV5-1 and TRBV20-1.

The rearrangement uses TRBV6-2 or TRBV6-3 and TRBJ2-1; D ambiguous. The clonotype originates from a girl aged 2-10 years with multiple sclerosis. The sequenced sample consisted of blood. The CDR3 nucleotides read TGTGCCAGCAGTTACTCGATGGCCGGAGAGCAGTTCTTC. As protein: CASSYSMAGEQFF.